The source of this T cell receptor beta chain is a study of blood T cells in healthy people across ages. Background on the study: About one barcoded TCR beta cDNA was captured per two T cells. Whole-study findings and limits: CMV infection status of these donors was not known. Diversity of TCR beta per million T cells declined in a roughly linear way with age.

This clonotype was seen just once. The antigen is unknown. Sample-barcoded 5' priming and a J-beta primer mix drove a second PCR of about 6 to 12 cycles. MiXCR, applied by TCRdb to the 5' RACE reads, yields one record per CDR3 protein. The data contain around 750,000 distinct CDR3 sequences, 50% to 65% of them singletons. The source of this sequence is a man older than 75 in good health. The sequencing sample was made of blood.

The CDR3 sequence: CASSDNGVAVKNIQYF. The CDR3 DNA is TGTGCCAGCAGCGACAACGGGGTAGCGGTTAAAAACATTCAGTACTTC. This chain joins TRBV2 and TRBJ2-4; TRBD2 might be the D (6 bases). V lost 6 bases to trimming and J lost 4 bases, with 19 bases between them. The CDR3 sequence is 16 residues long. Germline CDR1 SNHLY, CDR2 FYNNEI.